The present entry profiles one T cell receptor (beta chain) with its context. RNA transcripts gave rise to amplified TCR beta CDR3 regions. First-round RT-PCR targeting the TCR CDR3 was performed with the HTBI primer set. TCRdb reanalysed the multiplex PCR reads using MiXCR and keeps one entry per CDR3 protein. The repertoire holds roughly 630,000 distinct CDR3 sequences, with 15% to 17% as singletons. The data stem from a study of T cells in Graves' hyperthyroidism and ophthalmopathy. This CDR3 has 12 residues. Trimming took off 3 bases at V and 0 bases at J, with 3 bases between the two ends. Germline V gene lookup returns CDR1 DFQATT and CDR2 SNEGSKA (reference sequence).

V gene TRBV20-1 combines with J gene TRBJ2-1, with no clear D. Sequenced sample: blood. This TCR was sampled from a woman aged 25 to 39 with Graves' hyperthyroidism. This chain's CDR3 is CSASASYNEQFF. The CDR3 nucleotides read TGCAGTGCTAGCGCCTCCTACAATGAGCAGTTCTTC.